These 31 T cell receptor beta chains were all obtained from the same sample, sequenced in a study of CD8+ T cells in alopecia areata. Treatment given: oral pan-JAK inhibitor, 5-10 mg twice daily. cDNA reverse transcribed from extracted RNA served as the sequencing template. The table came from immunoSEQ multiplex PCR; TCRdb's copy has only in-frame clones and leaves some out. The repertoire holds about 180,000 clones, with about 54% as singletons. Sample: CD4+ T cells sorted from blood, taken between weeks 55 and 65, from a patient treated with tofacitinib. These receptors came from a human donor with alopecia areata.

The chain uses TRBV29-1 and TRBJ1-1; D call uncertain. Trimming shortened V by 3 bases and J by 0 bases, and 8 bases separated the two germline ends. The length of the CDR3 is 13 residues. Germline V CDR1 and CDR2: SQVTM, ANQGSEA. As DNA, the CDR3 is TGCAGCGTTGATAGGGTGCTGAACACTGAAGCTTTCTTT. Translated, it gives CSVDRVLNTEAFF.

The rearrangement uses TRBV6-5 and TRBJ2-1, with TRBD2 matching over 8 bases. The CDR3 covers 15 residues. Per the germline V gene, CDR1 is MNHEY and CDR2 is SVGAGI. V was pared by 6 bases and J by 4 bases, with 8 bases of the junction left unmatched. The DNA for the CDR3 is TGTGCCAGCAGCCAAGCGGGGGAGGCTTACAATGAGCAGTTCTTC. Its protein product is CASSQAGEAYNEQFF.

In its sample, this clone was seen once. This sequence joins TRBV25-1 and TRBJ2-5, with TRBD1 matching 7 bases. Losses at the gene ends were 0 bases for V and 5 bases for J; bases not matched to a gene: 6. Germline CDR1 is MGHDK and CDR2 is SYGVNS. CDR3 size: 15 residues. The CDR3 sequence is CASSEYRGPGETQYF. The CDR3 DNA reads as TGTGCCAGCAGTGAATATAGGGGGCCGGGGGAGACCCAGTACTTC.

The chain employs TRBV15 and TRBJ1-5; D not certain. Trimming took off 0 bases at V and 2 bases at J, with 8 bases between the two ends. The CDR3 is made up of 15 amino acids. CDR1 and CDR2 (germline): LNHNV, YYDKDF (reference sequence). CDR3 residues: CATSREGRGNQPQHF. The CDR3 DNA reads as TGTGCCACCAGCAGAGAGGGTAGAGGCAATCAGCCCCAGCATTTT. Supplemented by reference TRBV15 and TRBJ1-5, the full variable domain reads DAMVIQNPRYQVTQFGKPVTLSCSQTLNHNVMYWYQQKSSQAPKLLFHYYDKDFNNEADTPDNFQSRRPNTSFCFLDIRSPGLGDTAMYLCATSREGRGNQPQHFGDGTRLSIL.

The chain carries TRBV4-1 and TRBJ2-1; the D gene is possibly TRBD1 (6 bases). This CDR3 has 17 amino acids. CDR1 and CDR2 from the germline V gene are MGHRA and YSYEKL. The V and J ends lost 0 bases and 8 bases respectively, with 20 bases between them. CDR3 DNA: TGCGCCAGCAGCCAAGAGCCTTCGGAACAGGGTACCCATGAGCAGTTCTTC. Amino acids: CASSQEPSEQGTHEQFF.

This clone was seen only a few times. Here the CDR3 reads CAIGTAETQYF. In DNA, the CDR3 is TGTGCCATAGGGACGGCCGAGACCCAGTACTTC. The rearrangement uses TRBV10-3 and TRBJ2-5; D could derive from TRBD1 or TRBD2 (5 bases each). The CDR3 covers 11 residues. The V gene's germline CDR1 is ENHRY and CDR2 SYGVKD. The ends were cut back, 9 bases at V and 5 bases at J, with 10 bases in the middle.

The chain has TRBV20-1 and TRBJ1-2; 7 nucleotides match TRBD1. J lost 8 bases, V lost 3 bases, and 3 bases had no gene match. Germline loops: CDR1 DFQATT, CDR2 SNEGSKA (reference sequence). This CDR3 is 11 amino acids long. CDR3 loop: CSASKTGGYTF. In nucleotides, the CDR3 is TGCAGTGCTAGTAAGACAGGGGGCTACACCTTC.

V is TRBV15 and J is TRBJ1-5; D gene ambiguous. V was trimmed by 6 bases and J by 6 bases, leaving 9 bases between them. CDR3 length: 12 amino acids. Germline values: CDR1 LNHNV, CDR2 YYDKDF (reference sequence). CDR3 region: CATSGWGQPQHF. The CDR3 nucleotides read TGTGCCACCAGTGGGTGGGGTCAGCCCCAGCATTTT.

Notes on this clone: Other DNA sequences in this specimen translate into the identical CDR3. The chain has TRBV14 and TRBJ2-5; D remains unclear. Germline V CDR1 and CDR2: SGHDN, FVKESK. The V and J ends lost 0 bases and 6 bases respectively, with 5 bases between them. This CDR3 is built from 12 residues. The CDR3 sequence: CASSQERQTQYF. The CDR3 DNA is TGTGCCAGCAGCCAAGAACGGCAGACCCAGTACTTC. The full variable domain, in which reference TRBV14 and TRBJ2-5 provide the parts outside the CDR3, is EAGVTQFPSHSVIEKGQTVTLRCDPISGHDNLYWYRRVMGKEIKFLLHFVKESKQDESGMPNNRFLAERTGGTYSTLKVQPAELEDSGVYFCASSQERQTQYFGPGTRLLVL.

The rearrangement joins TRBV5-1 to TRBJ2-3; D is unresolved. CDR1 is SGHRS and CDR2 is YFSETQ in the germline V gene. CDR3 length: 15 residues. V was pared by 0 bases and J by 1 base, with 9 bases between. CDR3 region: CASSLGWGGTDTQYF. The CDR3 DNA is TGCGCCAGCAGCTTGGGTTGGGGTGGCACAGATACGCAGTATTTT. The whole variable domain, remainder taken from reference TRBV5-1 and TRBJ2-3, is KAGVTQTPRYLIKTRGQQVTLSCSPISGHRSVSWYQQTPGQGLQFLFEYFSETQRNKGNFPGRFSGRQFSNSRSEMNVSTLELGDSALYLCASSLGWGGTDTQYFGPGTRLTVL.

This clone was recorded a few times. V and J are TRBV7-8 and TRBJ2-7, with TRBD1 identical over 7 bases. The CDR3 consists of 14 residues. V lost 5 bases, J lost 2 bases, and 6 bases stayed unmatched. Per the germline V gene, CDR1 is SGHVS and CDR2 is FQNEAQ. CDR3 bases: TGTGCCAGCAGCAACCGGGACAGTACCTACGAGCAGTACTTC. Translating gives CASSNRDSTYEQYF.

The J gene is TRBJ1-4, the V gene TRBV4-1; D not resolved. V was shortened by 4 bases and J by 4 bases, with 13 bases between the two germline ends. Germline CDR1 reads MGHRA; CDR2 reads YSYEKL. This CDR3 is 15 amino acids long. The CDR3 DNA reads as TGCGCCAGCAGCCGCATCCGGACTCGTAATGAAAAACTGTTTTTT. As protein: CASSRIRTRNEKLFF.

The chain couples TRBV15 to TRBJ2-3, with 9 bases matching TRBD2. This CDR3 has 16 amino acids. Trimming took 4 bases from V and 0 from J; bases not matched to a gene: 5. Per the germline V gene, CDR1 is LNHNV and CDR2 is YYDKDF (reference sequence). Here the CDR3 reads CATSTNLAGSTDTQYF. The CDR3 DNA reads as TGTGCCACCAGCACGAATCTAGCGGGAAGCACAGATACGCAGTATTTT.

This clone has just a few counts. The V gene is TRBV18, the J gene TRBJ2-3, with no clear D. The CDR3 is made up of 16 amino acids. Germline V lookup: CDR1 KGHSH, CDR2 LQKENI. V lost 3 bases, J lost 0 bases, and 13 bases lay in between. CDR3 nucleotides: TGTGCCAGCTCACCTAGCCGACGTAAGAGCACAGATACGCAGTATTTT. It specifies CASSPSRRKSTDTQYF.

The chain carries TRBV30 and TRBJ2-7; TRBD1 agrees at 8 bases. Germline CDR1 GTSNPN, CDR2 SVGIG (reference sequence). The ends lost 2 bases at V and 5 bases at J; junction bases unmatched: 8. The CDR3 runs to 14 residues. This CDR3 reads CAWSIRTGRHEQYF. DNA for the CDR3: TGTGCCTGGAGTATACGGACAGGGCGGCACGAGCAGTACTTC.

The chain employs TRBV18 and TRBJ2-5, with TRBD2 as a possible D gene (5 bases). Trimming took 1 base from V and 5 from J, leaving 5 bases between them. The CDR3 runs 12 residues. The germline gives CDR1 KGHSH, CDR2 LQKENI. DNA of the CDR3: TGTGCCAGCTCACCACAGCGGGAGACCCAGTACTTC. It specifies CASSPQRETQYF. Using reference TRBV18 and TRBJ2-5 for the parts outside the CDR3, the full variable domain is NAGVMQNPRHLVRRRGQEARLRCSPMKGHSHVYWYRQLPEEGLKFMVYLQKENIIDESGMPKERFSAEFPKEGPSILRIQQVVRGDSAAYFCASSPQRETQYFGPGTRLLVL.

This clone turned up a few times. The chain is built from TRBV7-9 and TRBJ1-1; D uncertain. Germline V gene data show CDR1 as SEHNR and CDR2 as FQNEAQ (reference sequence). Trimming removed 8 bases from V and 6 bases from J, with 16 bases in between. The CDR3 is 13 amino acids. The CDR3 nucleotides read TGTGCCAGCGGGATAGCCAGGAGGGCTGAAGCTTTCTTT. Residues: CASGIARRAEAFF.

This clone was seen many times. The J gene is TRBJ2-7, the V gene TRBV28; 10 nucleotides line up with TRBD2. Germline V CDR1 and CDR2: MDHEN, SYDVKM. The CDR3 totals 15 residues. Trimming cost V 7 bases and J 0 bases; bases outside gene matches: 6. CDR3 loop: CASTTSGILSYEQYF. CDR3 in DNA: TGTGCCAGCACCACTAGCGGGATCCTCTCCTACGAGCAGTACTTC.

The genes are TRBV7-9 and TRBJ1-1; perhaps TRBD1 as D (5 bases). Trimming removed 5 bases at V and 0 bases at J, with 13 bases between. The CDR3 is 15 amino acids. Germline V gene sequence: CDR1 SEHNR, CDR2 FQNEAQ (reference sequence). CDR3 coding DNA: TGTGCCAGCAGCCCGTTGAAGGGGATGAACACTGAAGCTTTCTTT. Encoded protein: CASSPLKGMNTEAFF. Full variable domain (missing parts from reference TRBV7-9 and TRBJ1-1): DTGVSQNPRHKITKRGQNVTFRCDPISEHNRLYWYRQTLGQGPEFLTYFQNEAQLEKSRLLSDRFSAERPKGSFSTLEIQRTEQGDSAMYLCASSPLKGMNTEAFFGQGTRLTVV.

The rearrangement joins TRBV9 to TRBJ2-7; D perhaps matches TRBD1 (5 bases). The CDR3 spans 15 residues. Germline CDR1 is SGDLS and CDR2 is YYNGEE. V was shortened by 4 bases and J by 6 bases, with 20 bases between the two germline ends. CDR3 sequence reads: CASSPHPRQGSEQYF. The CDR3, as DNA: TGTGCCAGCAGCCCCCACCCCCGCCAGGGCTCCGAGCAGTACTTC.

This chain joins TRBV6-5 and TRBJ2-3, with D unresolved. Trimming took 0 bases from V and 3 from J, leaving 7 bases between them. Germline CDR1 is MNHEY and CDR2 is SVGAGI. The CDR3 has 14 amino acids. This chain's CDR3 is CASSYSVGTDTQYF. CDR3 DNA: TGTGCCAGCAGTTACTCGGTGGGGACAGATACGCAGTATTTT.

The chain couples TRBV6-5 to TRBJ1-2; no firm D call. This CDR3 comprises 14 residues. V was shortened by 4 bases and J by 8 bases, with 17 bases between the two germline ends. From germline, CDR1 is MNHEY and CDR2 SVGAGI. The CDR3 region is CASSSLTGTRGYTF. For the CDR3, the DNA is TGTGCCAGCAGTTCTTTAACCGGAACCAGGGGCTACACCTTC.

The chain links TRBV5-1 to TRBJ2-7, with D hard to call. Germline V gene data show CDR1 as SGHRS and CDR2 as YFSETQ. This CDR3 has 13 amino acids. Trimming cost V 3 bases and J 2 bases, with 9 bases left between them. CDR3 sequence (DNA): TGCGCCAGCAGCTCAAGAACGACCTACGAGCAGTACTTC. Amino acids: CASSSRTTYEQYF.

The sample holds a few counts of this clone. J is TRBJ2-1 and V is TRBV20-1; D call uncertain. This CDR3 comprises 11 residues. CDR1 is DFQATT and CDR2 is SNEGSKA in the germline V gene (reference sequence). Trimming took off 0 bases at V and 8 bases at J, with 5 bases between the two ends. The CDR3 protein is CSARDPHEQFF. The CDR3 DNA reads TGCAGTGCTAGAGATCCCCATGAGCAGTTCTTC.

The gene calls are TRBV20-1 and TRBJ2-3; the D is unclear. Germline lookup yields CDR1 DFQATT and CDR2 SNEGSKA (reference sequence). This CDR3 has 11 residues. V gave up 8 bases and J gave up 2 bases, with 8 bases separating them. In DNA, the CDR3 is TGCAGTTTGGTAATCACAGATACGCAGTATTTT. It translates to CSLVITDTQYF.

The genes are TRBV28 and TRBJ2-6, with D hard to call. Trimming shortened V by 4 bases and J by 4 bases, and 11 bases separated the two germline ends. The CDR3 extends over 15 amino acids. Germline CDR1 is MDHEN and CDR2 is SYDVKM. The CDR3 reads CASSSPMAGANVLTF. CDR3 coding DNA: TGTGCCAGCAGTTCCCCTATGGCGGGGGCCAACGTCCTGACTTTC.

J is TRBJ2-3 and V is TRBV2; 10 nucleotides align to TRBD2. This CDR3 is built from 18 residues. J gave up 6 bases and V 3 bases, and 15 bases lay outside the gene matches. Germline CDR1 reads SNHLY; CDR2 reads FYNNEI. CDR3: CASSEASSGGISADTQYF. CDR3 sequence (DNA): TGTGCCAGCAGTGAGGCCTCTAGCGGGGGAATCTCAGCTGATACGCAGTATTTT.

V gene TRBV29-1 combines with J gene TRBJ1-2; 7 positions agree with TRBD1. The germline CDR1 and CDR2 sequences are SQVTM and ANQGSEA. The CDR3 spans 11 residues. With V trimmed by 6 bases and J by 8 bases, 6 bases remained unmatched. CDR3 region: CSVTGDRGYTF. The CDR3 bases are TGCAGCGTCACAGGGGATCGGGGCTACACCTTC. Drawing the rest from reference TRBV29-1 and TRBJ1-2, the complete variable domain is SAVISQKPSRDICQRGTSLTIQCQVDSQVTMMFWYRQQPGQSLTLIATANQGSEATYESGFVIDKFPISRPNLTFSTLTVSNMSPEDSSIYLCSVTGDRGYTFGSGTRLTVV.

This chain connects TRBV30 to TRBJ2-7, with 10 bases matching TRBD1. The germline gives CDR1 GTSNPN, CDR2 SVGIG (reference sequence). V was clipped by 3 bases and J by 3 bases; unmatched bases: 2. This CDR3 has 13 amino acids. This CDR3 is CAWRRDRGYEQYF. As DNA, the CDR3 is TGTGCCTGGAGGCGGGACAGGGGCTACGAGCAGTACTTC.

This clone was picked up a small number of times. V is TRBV5-1 and J is TRBJ1-1; D is possibly TRBD1 (5 bases). This CDR3 has 16 amino acids. CDR1 is SGHRS, CDR2 YFSETQ, per germline. Trimming removed 0 bases at V and 6 bases at J, with 18 bases between. Here the CDR3 DNA reads TGCGCCAGCAGCTTGGGTCAGAGGGTCGGGGCCGCTGAAGCTTTCTTT. Protein: CASSLGQRVGAAEAFF.

The chain is built from TRBV13 and TRBJ2-1; D is perhaps TRBD1 (6 bases). V was shortened by 5 bases and J by 9 bases, with 11 bases between the two germline ends. The CDR3 sequence is 12 residues long. Germline V gene lookup returns CDR1 PRHDT and CDR2 FYEKMQ (reference sequence). CDR3 sequence: CASSPFRGEQFF. CDR3 DNA sequence: TGTGCCAGCAGCCCCTTCAGGGGTGAGCAGTTCTTC.